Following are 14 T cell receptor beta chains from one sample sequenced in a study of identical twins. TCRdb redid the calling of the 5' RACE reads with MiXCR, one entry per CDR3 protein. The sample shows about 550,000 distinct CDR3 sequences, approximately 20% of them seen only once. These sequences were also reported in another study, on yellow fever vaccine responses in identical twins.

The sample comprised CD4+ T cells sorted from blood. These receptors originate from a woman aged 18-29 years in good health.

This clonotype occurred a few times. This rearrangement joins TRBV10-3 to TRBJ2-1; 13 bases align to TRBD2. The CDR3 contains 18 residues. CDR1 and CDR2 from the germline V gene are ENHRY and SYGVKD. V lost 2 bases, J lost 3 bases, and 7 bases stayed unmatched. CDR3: CAISERLAGGSSYNEQFF. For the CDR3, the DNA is TGTGCCATCAGTGAGAGACTAGCGGGAGGATCGAGCTACAATGAGCAGTTCTTC.

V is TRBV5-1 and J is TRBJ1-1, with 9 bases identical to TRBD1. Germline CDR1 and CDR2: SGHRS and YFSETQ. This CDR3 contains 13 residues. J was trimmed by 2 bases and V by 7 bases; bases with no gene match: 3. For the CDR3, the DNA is TGCGCCAGCTCACAGGGGGCTAACACTGAAGCTTTCTTT. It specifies CASSQGANTEAFF.

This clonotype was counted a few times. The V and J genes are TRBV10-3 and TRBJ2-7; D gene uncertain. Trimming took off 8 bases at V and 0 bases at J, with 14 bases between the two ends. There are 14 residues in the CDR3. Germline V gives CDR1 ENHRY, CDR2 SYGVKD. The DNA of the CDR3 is TGTGCCATCGGATCTTCGGGCAACTCCTACGAGCAGTACTTC. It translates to CAIGSSGNSYEQYF.

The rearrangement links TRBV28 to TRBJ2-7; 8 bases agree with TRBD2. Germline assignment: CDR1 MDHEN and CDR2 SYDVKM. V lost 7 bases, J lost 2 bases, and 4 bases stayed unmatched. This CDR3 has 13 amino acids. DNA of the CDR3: TGTGCCAGCACCTCGGGAGGGCCCTACGAGCAGTACTTC. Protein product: CASTSGGPYEQYF.

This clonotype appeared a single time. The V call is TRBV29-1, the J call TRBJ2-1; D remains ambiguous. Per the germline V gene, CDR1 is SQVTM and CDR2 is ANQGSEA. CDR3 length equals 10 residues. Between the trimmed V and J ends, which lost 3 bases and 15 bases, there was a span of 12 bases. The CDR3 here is CSVEVGPAFF. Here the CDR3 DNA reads TGCAGCGTTGAGGTCGGGCCTGCGTTCTTC.

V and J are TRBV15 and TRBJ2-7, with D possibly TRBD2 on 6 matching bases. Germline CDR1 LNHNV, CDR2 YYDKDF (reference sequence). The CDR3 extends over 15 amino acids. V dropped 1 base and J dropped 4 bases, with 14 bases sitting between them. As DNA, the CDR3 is TGTGCCACCAGCAGAGTAGGGGCAGGGACTTACGAGCAGTACGTC. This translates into CATSRVGAGTYEQYV.

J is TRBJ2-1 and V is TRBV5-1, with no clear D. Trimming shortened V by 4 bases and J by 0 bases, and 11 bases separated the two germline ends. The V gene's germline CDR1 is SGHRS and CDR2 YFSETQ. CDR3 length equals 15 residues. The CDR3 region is CASSPDGSSYNEQFF. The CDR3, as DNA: TGCGCCAGCAGCCCGGACGGATCCTCCTACAATGAGCAGTTCTTC.

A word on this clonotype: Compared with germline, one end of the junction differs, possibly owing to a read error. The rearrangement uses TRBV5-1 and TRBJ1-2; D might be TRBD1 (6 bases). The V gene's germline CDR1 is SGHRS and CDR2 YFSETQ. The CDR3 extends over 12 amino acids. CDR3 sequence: CASSLPPGGRDF. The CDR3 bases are TGCGCCAGCAGCTTACCGCCCGGGGGCAGAGATTTC.

The CDR3 loop is CATSDPRASGMGEQYF. For the CDR3, the DNA is TGTGCCACCAGTGATCCCCGGGCTAGCGGGATGGGCGAGCAGTACTTC. The V call is TRBV24-1, the J call TRBJ2-7, with 9 bases that match TRBD2. V lost 3 bases to trimming and J lost 6 bases; unmatched junction nucleotides: 11. The germline V gene encodes CDR1 KGHDR and CDR2 SFDVKD. CDR3 length: 16 residues.

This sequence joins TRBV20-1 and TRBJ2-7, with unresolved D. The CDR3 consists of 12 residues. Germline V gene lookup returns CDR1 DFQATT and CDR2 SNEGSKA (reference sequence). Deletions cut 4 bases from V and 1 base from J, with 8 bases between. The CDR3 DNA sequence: TGCAGTGCTACGCAGGAGTCCTACGAGCAGTACTTC. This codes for CSATQESYEQYF.

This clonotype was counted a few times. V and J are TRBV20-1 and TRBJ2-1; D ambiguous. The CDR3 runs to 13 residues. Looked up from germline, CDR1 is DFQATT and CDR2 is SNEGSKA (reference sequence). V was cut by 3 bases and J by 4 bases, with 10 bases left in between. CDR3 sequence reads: CSASEQKYNEQFF. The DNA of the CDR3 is TGCAGTGCTAGCGAACAGAAATACAATGAGCAGTTCTTC.

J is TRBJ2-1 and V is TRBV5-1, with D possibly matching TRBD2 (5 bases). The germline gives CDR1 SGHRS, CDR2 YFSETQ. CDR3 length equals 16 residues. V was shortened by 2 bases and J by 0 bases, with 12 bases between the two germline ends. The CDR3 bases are TGCGCCAGCAGCTTCCTCGGGGATGCCTCCTACAATGAGCAGTTCTTC. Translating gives CASSFLGDASYNEQFF. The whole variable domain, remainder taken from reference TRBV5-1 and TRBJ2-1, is KAGVTQTPRYLIKTRGQQVTLSCSPISGHRSVSWYQQTPGQGLQFLFEYFSETQRNKGNFPGRFSGRQFSNSRSEMNVSTLELGDSALYLCASSFLGDASYNEQFFGPGTRLTVL.

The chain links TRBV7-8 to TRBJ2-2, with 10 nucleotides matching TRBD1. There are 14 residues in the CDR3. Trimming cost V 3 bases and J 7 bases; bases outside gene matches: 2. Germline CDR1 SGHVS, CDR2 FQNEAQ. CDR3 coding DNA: TGTGCCAGCAGCTTCCGGGACAGGGGCGGGGAGCTGTTTTTT. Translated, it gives CASSFRDRGGELFF.

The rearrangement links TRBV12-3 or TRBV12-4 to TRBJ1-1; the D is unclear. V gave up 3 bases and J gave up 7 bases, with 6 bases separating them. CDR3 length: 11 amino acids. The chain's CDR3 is CASSFGNEAFF. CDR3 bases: TGTGCCAGCAGTTTCGGCAATGAAGCTTTCTTT.